The source of this TCR beta chain is a study of identical twins. General study points: Analyses of zero insertions could be partly confounded by invariant MAIT and iNKT cells.

This clonotype was recorded a few times. No antigen is known for it. Germline values: CDR1 SGHRS, CDR2 YFSETQ. The CDR3 is made up of 17 amino acids. V lost 1 base and J lost 7, with 20 bases in between. TCRdb re-analysed the 5' RACE reads in MiXCR, keeping a single row per CDR3 protein. The table lists about 920,000 distinct CDR3 sequences, 9% to 15% of them singletons. Separately, the same data were catalogued under a study of yellow fever vaccine responses in identical twins.

The material sequenced was PBMCs. The sequence was collected from a woman between 18 and 30 years old in good health. The chain couples TRBV5-1 to TRBJ2-2, with D hard to call. The chain's CDR3 is CASSLWSSDDSDGELFF. CDR3 nucleotide sequence: TGCGCCAGCAGCTTGTGGTCGTCGGATGATTCGGACGGGGAGCTGTTTTTT.